Shown below are 2 T cell receptor beta chains from a single sample sequenced in a study of response to subunit inactivated influenza vaccine. A single record per CDR3 protein comes from TCRdb applying MiXCR to the RT-PCR reads. The data show 800,000 or so distinct CDR3 sequences, 21% seen once. Material: PBMCs from blood, obtained around 5 days after vaccination. These receptors came from a man aged 45 to 65 who received an inactivated influenza vaccine.

This clonotype was counted a few times. This rearrangement joins TRBV20-1 to TRBJ2-1, with TRBD2 identical over 8 bases. This CDR3 is 15 amino acids long. Trimming took 5 bases from V and 2 from J; bases not matched to a gene: 8. Germline CDR1 DFQATT, CDR2 SNEGSKA (reference sequence). The CDR3 coding sequence is TGCAGTGCTCCGGAGGGCGGGGGGACCTACAATGAGCAGTTCTTC. This gives the protein CSAPEGGGTYNEQFF.

This clonotype turned up a few times. The chain joins TRBV20-1 to TRBJ2-7; D gene uncertain. CDR1 and CDR2 (germline): DFQATT, SNEGSKA (reference sequence). V was trimmed by 3 bases and J by 3 bases, leaving 12 bases between them. The CDR3 is 13 residues long. CDR3 in amino acids: CSASSQLNYEQYF. CDR3 coding DNA: TGCAGTGCTAGTTCGCAGCTCAACTACGAGCAGTACTTC.